This T cell receptor (beta chain) comes out of a study of blood T cell repertoires in COVID-19. Study in general: Recovered status in Cohort 3 required two negative PCRs, clearance, or symptom resolution. Specimens from acute and convalescent COVID-19 originated in the United States, Italy and Spain. PBMCs, B-cell-depleted T cells, or T cells were the source of the cDNA or gDNA that made up the material.

Method: immunoSEQ multiplex PCR; TCRdb's copy keeps in-frame clones and lacks some. The data show about 210,000 clones, roughly 91% seen once. The germline V gene encodes CDR1 SGHVS and CDR2 FNYEAQ. Between the trimmed V and J ends, which lost 5 bases and 6 bases, there was a span of 8 bases. This CDR3 contains 12 residues. Sequences were obtained from PBMCs or T cells enriched from blood (not recorded which). The J gene is TRBJ2-1, the V gene TRBV7-6; D is possibly TRBD2 (5 bases). This clonotype was obtained from a man aged 30 to 45 in a cohort exposed to, infected with or recovered from COVID-19 (not recorded which). CDR3 sequence reads: CASSPEGNEQFF. Here the CDR3 DNA reads TGTGCCAGCAGCCCCGAGGGCAATGAGCAGTTCTTC.